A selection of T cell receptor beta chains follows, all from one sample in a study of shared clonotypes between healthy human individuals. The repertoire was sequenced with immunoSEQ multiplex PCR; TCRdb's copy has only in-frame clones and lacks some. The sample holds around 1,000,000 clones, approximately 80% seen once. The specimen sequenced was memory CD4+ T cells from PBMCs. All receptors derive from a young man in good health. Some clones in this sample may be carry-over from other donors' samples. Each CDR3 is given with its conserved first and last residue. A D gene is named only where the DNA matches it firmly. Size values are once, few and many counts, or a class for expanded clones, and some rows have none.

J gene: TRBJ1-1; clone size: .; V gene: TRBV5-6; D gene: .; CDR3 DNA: TGTGCCAGCAGCTTTATTGAACAGTTGAACACTGAAGCTTTCTTT; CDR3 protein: CASSFIEQLNTEAFF
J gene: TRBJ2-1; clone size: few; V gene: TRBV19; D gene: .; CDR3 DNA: TGTGCCAGTAGCTTGACTGCTAATGAGCAGTTCTTC; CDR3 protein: CASSLTANEQFF
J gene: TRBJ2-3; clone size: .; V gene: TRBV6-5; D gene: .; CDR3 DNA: TGTGCCAGCAGTTACTCTTGGTGGGAAAGCACAGATACGCAGTATTTT; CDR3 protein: CASSYSWWESTDTQYF
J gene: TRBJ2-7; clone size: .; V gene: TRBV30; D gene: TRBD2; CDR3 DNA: TGTGCCTGGAGTAGCATGAAGACTAGCCGAGCCTACGAGCAGTACTTC; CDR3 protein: CAWSSMKTSRAYEQYF
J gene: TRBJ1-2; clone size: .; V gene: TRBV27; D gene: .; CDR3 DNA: TGTGCCAGCAGTTATAATCAGGGCGCCTATGGCTACACCTTC; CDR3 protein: CASSYNQGAYGYTF
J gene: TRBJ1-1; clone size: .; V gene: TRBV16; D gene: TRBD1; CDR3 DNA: TGTGCCAGCAGCCAAGCGTGGATGGGGGCAGGGGGCACTGAAGCTTTCTTT; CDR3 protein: CASSQAWMGAGGTEAFF
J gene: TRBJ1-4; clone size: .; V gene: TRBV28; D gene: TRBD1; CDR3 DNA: TGTGCCATCAGCCGGGACAGGGGCGAAAAACTGTTTTTT; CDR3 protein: CAISRDRGEKLFF
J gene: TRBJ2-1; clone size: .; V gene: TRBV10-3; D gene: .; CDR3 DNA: TGTGCCATCAGTGTCCAGGGGACCCAGGGGCAGTTCTTC; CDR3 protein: CAISVQGTQGQFF
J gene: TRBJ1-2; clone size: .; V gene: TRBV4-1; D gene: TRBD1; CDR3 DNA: TGCGCCAGCAGCCAAGCCGTATCAGGACTAGGGGGCAAGAACGGCTACACCTTC; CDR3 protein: CASSQAVSGLGGKNGYTF
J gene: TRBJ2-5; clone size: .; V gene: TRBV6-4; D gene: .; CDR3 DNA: TGTGCCAGCAGTGACTCAATAGGGGAGACCCAGTACTTC; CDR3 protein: CASSDSIGETQYF
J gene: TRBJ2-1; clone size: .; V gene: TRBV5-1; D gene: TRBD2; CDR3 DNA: TGCGCCAGCAGCTCTGGACTAGCGGGAGGGACCACCTACAATGAGCAGTTCTTC; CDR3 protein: CASSSGLAGGTTYNEQFF
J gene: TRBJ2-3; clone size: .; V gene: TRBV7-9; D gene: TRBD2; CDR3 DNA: TGTGCCAGCAGCGAGATAGCGGGAGGCCAACCAGTGGATACGCAGTATTTT; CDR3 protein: CASSEIAGGQPVDTQYF
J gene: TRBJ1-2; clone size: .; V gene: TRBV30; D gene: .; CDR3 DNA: TGTGCCTGGAGACCCCCAGGGACCTTAACCCACGGAAATGGCTACACCTTC; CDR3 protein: CAWRPPGTLTHGNGYTF
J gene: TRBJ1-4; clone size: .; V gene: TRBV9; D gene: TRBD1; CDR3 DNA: TGTGCCAGCAGCGTAGGACAGGGGAATGAAAAACTGTTTTTT; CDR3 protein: CASSVGQGNEKLFF
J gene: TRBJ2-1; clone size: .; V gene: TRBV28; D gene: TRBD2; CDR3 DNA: TGTGCCAGCAGTACCCGACTAGCAGTGAAGTTCTTC; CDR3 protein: CASSTRLAVKFF
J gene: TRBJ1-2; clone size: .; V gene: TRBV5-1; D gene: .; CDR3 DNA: TGCGCCAGCAGCTTTCGGATAGGGATGGAAGATGGCTACACCTTC; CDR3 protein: CASSFRIGMEDGYTF
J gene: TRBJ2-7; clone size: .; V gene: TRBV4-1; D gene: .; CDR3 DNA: TGCGCCAGCAGCCAAGTGGGGGACTTAACCTACGAGCAGTACTTC; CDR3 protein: CASSQVGDLTYEQYF
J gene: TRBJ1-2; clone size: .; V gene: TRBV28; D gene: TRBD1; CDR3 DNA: TGTGCCAGCAGAACAGGGGGGGTTGACTATGGCTACACCTTC; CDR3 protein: CASRTGGVDYGYTF
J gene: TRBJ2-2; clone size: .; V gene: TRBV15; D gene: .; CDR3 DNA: TGTGCCACCAGCAGGATACCCGGGGAGCTGTTTTTT; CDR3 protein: CATSRIPGELFF
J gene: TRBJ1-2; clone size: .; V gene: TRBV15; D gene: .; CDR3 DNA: TGTGCCACCAGCAGACAGACCTCGGCTCCTAGCAGCTACACCTTC; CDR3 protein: CATSRQTSAPSSYTF
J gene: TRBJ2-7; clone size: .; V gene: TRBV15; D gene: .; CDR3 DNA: TGTGCCACCAGCAGAGGGCAGGACTACGAGCAGTACTTC; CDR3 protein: CATSRGQDYEQYF
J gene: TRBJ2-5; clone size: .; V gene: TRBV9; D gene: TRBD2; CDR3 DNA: TGTGCCAGCAGCCCGACGGGGGGGACGAGAGAGACCCAGTACTTC; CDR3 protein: CASSPTGGTRETQYF
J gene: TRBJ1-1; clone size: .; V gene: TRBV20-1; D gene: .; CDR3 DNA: TGCAGTGCTATGGGGAACACTGAAGCTTTCTTT; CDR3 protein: CSAMGNTEAFF
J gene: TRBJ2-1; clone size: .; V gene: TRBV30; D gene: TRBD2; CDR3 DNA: TGTGCCGGGGGGGGGAGAGGCAATGAGCAGTTCTTC; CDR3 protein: CAGGGRGNEQFF
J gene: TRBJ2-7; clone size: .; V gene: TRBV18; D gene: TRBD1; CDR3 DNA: TGTGCCAGCTCACCACAGGGGGCTGGCGAGCAGTACTTC; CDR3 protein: CASSPQGAGEQYF
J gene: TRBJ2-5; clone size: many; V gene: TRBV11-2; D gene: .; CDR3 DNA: TGTGCCAGCAGCTTAGGGGCACCGGGACCTCAAGAGACCCAGTACTTC; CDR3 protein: CASSLGAPGPQETQYF
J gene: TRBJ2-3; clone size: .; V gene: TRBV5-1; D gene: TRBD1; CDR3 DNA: TGCGCCAGCAGCCTAGGGGACAGGGGTCCATCAGATACGCAGTATTTT; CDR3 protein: CASSLGDRGPSDTQYF
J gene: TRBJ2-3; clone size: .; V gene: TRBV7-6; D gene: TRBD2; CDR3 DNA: TGTGCCAGCAGCGGGAGCGGGACCTTAGGGGATACGCAGTATTTT; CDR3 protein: CASSGSGTLGDTQYF
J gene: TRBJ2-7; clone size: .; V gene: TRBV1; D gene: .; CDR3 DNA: TGCACCAGCAGCGACTCCGACAGGGAGATCGTCCACGAGCAGTACTTC; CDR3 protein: CTSSDSDREIVHEQYF
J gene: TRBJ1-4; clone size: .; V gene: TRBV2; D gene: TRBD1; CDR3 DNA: TGTGCCAGCAGTGGACAGGGGCAGCAGAATGAAAAACTGTTTTTT; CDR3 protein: CASSGQGQQNEKLFF
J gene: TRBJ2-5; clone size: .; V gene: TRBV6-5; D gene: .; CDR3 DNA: TGTGCCAGCAGTTACTGGGCCAGGGGGGCCGAGACCCAGTACTTC; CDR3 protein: CASSYWARGAETQYF
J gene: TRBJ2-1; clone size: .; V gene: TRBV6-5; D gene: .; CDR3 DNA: TGTGCCAGCAATGGGGCTTACAATGAGCAGTTCTTC; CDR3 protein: CASNGAYNEQFF
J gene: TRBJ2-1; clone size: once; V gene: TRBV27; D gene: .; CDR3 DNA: TGTGCCAGCAGTTCGGGGACCGGACCTTACAATGAGCAGTTCTTC; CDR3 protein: CASSSGTGPYNEQFF
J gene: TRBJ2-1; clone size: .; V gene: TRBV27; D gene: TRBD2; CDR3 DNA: TGTGCCAGCAGTTTTTCTCCTAGCGGGAGAGAGGGGCAGTTCTTC; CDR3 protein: CASSFSPSGREGQFF
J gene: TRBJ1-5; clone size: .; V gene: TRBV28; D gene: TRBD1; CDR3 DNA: TGTGCCAGCAGCCAAGACAGGGCTGGTCGTCAGCCCCAGCATTTT; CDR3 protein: CASSQDRAGRQPQHF
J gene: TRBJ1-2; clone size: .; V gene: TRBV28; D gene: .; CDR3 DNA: TGTGCCAGCACCATGGCTGAGTGGGGGCCTTATGGCTACACCTTC; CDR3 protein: CASTMAEWGPYGYTF
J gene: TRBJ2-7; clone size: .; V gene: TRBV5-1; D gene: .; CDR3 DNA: TGCGCCAGCAGCTTGGGGGGGACGGGGTCCTACGAGCAGTACTTC; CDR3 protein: CASSLGGTGSYEQYF
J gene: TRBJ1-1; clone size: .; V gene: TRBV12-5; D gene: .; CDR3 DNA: TGTGCTAGTACAACCACAGGGCTCAGAACTGAAGCTTTCTTT; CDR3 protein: CASTTTGLRTEAFF
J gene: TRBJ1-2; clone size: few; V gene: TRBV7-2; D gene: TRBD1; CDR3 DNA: TGTGCCAGCAGCCCAGGCACGACAGGGGGCTCGGGCTACACCTTC; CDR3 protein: CASSPGTTGGSGYTF
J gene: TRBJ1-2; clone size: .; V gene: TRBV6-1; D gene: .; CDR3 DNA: TGTGCCAGCACGGTCGGCAGGGGTGAGGGCTACACCTTC; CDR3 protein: CASTVGRGEGYTF
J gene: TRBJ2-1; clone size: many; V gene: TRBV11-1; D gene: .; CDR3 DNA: TGTGCCAGCAGCTTAGCGCTCGAGGGGAATGAGCAGTTCTTC; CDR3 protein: CASSLALEGNEQFF
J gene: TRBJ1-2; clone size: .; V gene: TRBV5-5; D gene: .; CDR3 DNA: TGTGCCAGCAGCTCGGGGTTGGGAGGGTTTGGCTACACCTTC; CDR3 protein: CASSSGLGGFGYTF
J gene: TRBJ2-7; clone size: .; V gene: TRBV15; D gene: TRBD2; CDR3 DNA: TGTGCCACCAGCAGAGATAGCGGGACCTGGGGGTACGAGCAGTACTTC; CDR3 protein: CATSRDSGTWGYEQYF
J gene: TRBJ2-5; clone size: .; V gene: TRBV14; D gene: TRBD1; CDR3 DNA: TGTGCCAGCAGCCCCATGACAGGGGCCGTCCAAGAGACCCAGTACTTC; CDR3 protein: CASSPMTGAVQETQYF
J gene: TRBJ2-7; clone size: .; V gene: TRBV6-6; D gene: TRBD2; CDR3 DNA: TGTGCCAGCAGTTACTCAGGAGCGGGAATCTACGAGCAGTACTTC; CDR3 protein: CASSYSGAGIYEQYF
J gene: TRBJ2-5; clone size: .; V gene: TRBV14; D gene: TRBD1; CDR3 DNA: TGTGCCAGCAGCCAAGAGGGGGACAGGGTAGCCGTAAGAGAGACCCAGTACTTC; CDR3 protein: CASSQEGDRVAVRETQYF
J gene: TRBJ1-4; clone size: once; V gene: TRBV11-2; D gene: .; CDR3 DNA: TGTGCCAGCAGCTGGGGACAATTCGATGAAAAACTGTTTTTT; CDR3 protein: CASSWGQFDEKLFF
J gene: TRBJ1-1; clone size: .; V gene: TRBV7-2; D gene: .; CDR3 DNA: TGTGCCAGCAGCTTTCGTGGGGGGAACACTGAAGCTTTCTTT; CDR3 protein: CASSFRGGNTEAFF
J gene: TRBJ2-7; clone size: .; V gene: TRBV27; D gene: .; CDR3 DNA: TGTGCCAGCCATGAGCAGTACTTC; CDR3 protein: CASHEQYF
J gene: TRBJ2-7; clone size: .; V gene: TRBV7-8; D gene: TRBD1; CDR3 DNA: TGTGCCAGCAGCTCAGGGGGCCGGGCCTGGGGCGAGCAGTACTTC; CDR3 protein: CASSSGGRAWGEQYF
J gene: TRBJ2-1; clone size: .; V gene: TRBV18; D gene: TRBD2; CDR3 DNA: TGTGCCAGCTCACAAGCGGGAGGAACCTACAATGAGCAGTTCTTC; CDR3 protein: CASSQAGGTYNEQFF
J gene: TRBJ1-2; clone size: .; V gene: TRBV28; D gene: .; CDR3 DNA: TGTGCCATTGCGGGTCAGAAAGACTATGGCTACACCTTC; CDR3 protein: CAIAGQKDYGYTF